The next 9 T cell receptor beta chains were all read from a single sample in a study of T cell clonality in common variable immunodeficiency. Using immunoSEQ multiplex PCR, the repertoire was profiled, and TCRdb retains in-frame clones only, with some absent. The profile covers over 55,000 clones, none occurring a single time. The sample was peripheral blood mononuclear cells. The receptors stem from a person aged 18-70 years in good health.

The table lists this clone with many counts. The read terminates 3 residues before the CDR3 end, so the remaining end is supplied by the germline J gene. The chain couples TRBV7-9 to TRBJ1-6, with TRBD1 matching 8 bases. The V and J ends lost 2 bases and 8 bases, in that order; junction bases with no gene match: 5. The CDR3 spans 15 residues. CDR1 SEHNR and CDR2 FQNEAQ come from the germline V gene (reference sequence). CDR3: CASSLQGARDSPLHF. The sequenced part of the CDR3 DNA is TGTGCCAGCAGCTTACAGGGGGCGAGGGATTCACCC.

This clone has at least ten counts. The read stops 3 residues short of the end of the CDR3; the missing end is completed from the germline J gene. The chain uses TRBV20-1 and TRBJ1-2; D gene ambiguous. The CDR3 length is 14 residues. Per germline, CDR1 DFQATT and CDR2 SNEGSKA (reference sequence). The V gene lost 0 bases and the J gene lost 0 bases, with 8 bases spanning the gap. The CDR3 bases that were read are TGCAGTGCTAGAGATCGCGGAACTAACTATGGC. Its protein is CSARDRGTNYG. The full CDR3 protein reads CSARDRGTNYGYTF.

This clone was observed many times. With the read ending 3 residues before the CDR3 end, the germline J gene is used to fill in that end. The genes are TRBV10-3 and TRBJ1-1, with D possibly TRBD1 on 6 matching bases. Between the trimmed V and J ends, which lost 2 bases and 0 bases, there was a span of 13 bases. The length of the CDR3 is 16 residues. CDR1 ENHRY and CDR2 SYGVKD come from the germline V gene. CDR3 residues: CAISENPSGVNTEAFF. The sequenced part of the CDR3 DNA is TGTGCCATCAGTGAGAACCCCTCAGGGGTGAACACTGAA.

This clone showed up many times. The observed sequence ends 3 residues before the CDR3 terminus, with the missing tail filled in from the germline J gene. V gene TRBV2 combines with J gene TRBJ2-2; 9 bases are a match to TRBD1. Germline V gene data show CDR1 as SNHLY and CDR2 as FYNNEI. This CDR3 has 15 amino acids. The J segment lost 6 bases and the V segment lost 8 bases, leaving 10 bases of the junction unmatched. Incomplete CDR3 DNA: TGTGCCAGCCGGGCAGGGACAGGGAGCGCCGGGGAG. This translates into CASRAGTGSAGE. The entire CDR3 reads CASRAGTGSAGELFF.

This clone was observed at least ten times. The junction departs from germline at one end; a sequencing error may be responsible. The sequenced fragment ends 3 residues before the CDR3 boundary, so the rest is inferred from the germline J gene. J is TRBJ2-5 and V is TRBV4-2; 7 nucleotides line up with TRBD2. The CDR3 has 15 residues. Germline V gene lookup returns CDR1 LGHNA and CDR2 YNFKEQ. Partial CDR3 DNA: TGCGCCAGCAGCCGACAGCGGGACTTTTTCGAGACC. Its translation: CASSRQRDFFET. The whole CDR3 sequence is CASSRQRDFFETQYF.

The sample holds many counts of this clone. Coverage ceases 3 residues before the CDR3 finishes, and the germline J gene fills in the end. The chain has TRBV6-2 or TRBV6-3 and TRBJ1-5; D is uncertain. CDR1 MNHEY and CDR2 SVGEGT come from the germline V gene. This CDR3 has 13 amino acids. V lost 0 bases and J 5 bases, leaving 5 bases between the germline ends. CDR3: CASSYSRDQPQHF. Partial CDR3 DNA: TGTGCCAGCAGTTACTCGAGGGATCAGCCC.

There are many counts of this clone. Read data end 3 residues before the CDR3 end; the end is taken from the germline J gene. The chain is built from TRBV7-9 and TRBJ2-1, with no clear D. This CDR3 comprises 13 residues. The germline V gene encodes CDR1 SEHNR and CDR2 FQNEAQ (reference sequence). V shed 0 bases and J shed 9 bases, with 9 bases lying between them. The CDR3 is CASSLAGQIEQFF. The CDR3 DNA, read in part, is TGTGCCAGCAGCTTAGCAGGGCAGATTGAG. The full variable domain, rest sourced from reference TRBV7-9 and TRBJ2-1, is DTGVSQNPRHKITKRGQNVTFRCDPISEHNRLYWYRQTLGQGPEFLTYFQNEAQLEKSRLLSDRFSAERPKGSFSTLEIQRTEQGDSAMYLCASSLAGQIEQFFGPGTRLTVL.

This clone was counted many times. The read is 3 residues too short to cover the CDR3 end, so that end is filled in from the germline J gene. The V and J genes are TRBV18 and TRBJ2-7, with 8 bases aligning to TRBD2. V trimming: 3 bases; J trimming: 2 bases; junction bases outside the gene matches: 6. The CDR3 is 15 residues long. Germline values: CDR1 KGHSH, CDR2 LQKENI. CDR3 region: CASSPNSGAPYEQYF. Incomplete CDR3 DNA: TGTGCCAGCTCACCCAATAGCGGGGCCCCCTACGAG.

This clone was detected ten times or more. The read terminates 3 residues before the CDR3 end, so the remaining end is supplied by the germline J gene. The chain carries TRBV7-3 and TRBJ2-2; possible D gene TRBD1, 8 bases. Deletions cut 5 bases from V and 5 bases from J, with 12 bases between. The CDR3 length is 14 residues. The germline V gene encodes CDR1 SGHTA and CDR2 FQGTGA. The CDR3 reads CASSGQGGTGELFF. CDR3 DNA (partial): TGTGCCAGCAGCGGACAGGGAGGGACCGGGGAG.